This T cell receptor beta chain emerged from a study of blood T cell repertoires in COVID-19. Study-level information: There were acute and convalescent COVID-19 samples, and they came from the United States, Italy and Spain.

Authors' processing steps: Estimates of nucleated cell counts were drawn from the amplification of reference gene primers. The method was immunoSEQ multiplex PCR; TCRdb's version includes in-frame clones alone and lacks a portion of them. From that table come the V and J calls and clone size; the DNA was used to work out D and trimming. This sample has 150,000 to 180,000 clones, with around 83% found just once. This CDR3 is built from 14 residues. Germline trimming cut 4 bases from V and 5 bases from J; bases unmatched to any gene: 5. Germline V gene data show CDR1 as LNHDA and CDR2 as SQIVND (reference sequence).

This chain joins TRBV19 and TRBJ2-5, with TRBD1 matching over 9 bases. Sequencing was carried out using peripheral blood. The source of this sequence is a woman between 50 and 59 years old with acute or convalescent COVID-19. CDR3 protein: CASSTGQGFETQYF. DNA for the CDR3: TGTGCCAGTAGTACGGGACAGGGTTTCGAGACCCAGTACTTC.